The 29 T cell receptor beta chains presented below share a single source sample, sequenced in a study of neurological immune-mediated disorders. MiXCR, run by TCRdb on the 5' RACE reads, gives a single entry per CDR3 protein. The table has approximately 100,000 distinct CDR3 sequences, roughly 4% seen once. The sequencing input was PBMCs. The receptors come from a woman between 18 and 29 years old with multiple sclerosis.

The rearrangement uses TRBV23-1 and TRBJ2-5; D might be TRBD2 (7 bases). TRBV23-1 is sorted into the ORF group, with uncertain function. This CDR3 has 13 amino acids. Trimming shortened V by 7 bases and J by 5 bases, and 14 bases separated the two germline ends. This CDR3 is CASINREGETQYF. CDR3 nucleotide sequence: TGCGCCAGCATAAACAGGGAGGGGGAGACCCAGTACTTC.

Many counts were recorded for this clonotype. The rearrangement uses TRBV20-1 and TRBJ2-1, with 11 positions matching TRBD2. Germline CDR1 is DFQATT and CDR2 is SNEGSKA (reference sequence). The CDR3 consists of 14 residues. After removal of 3 bases from V and 8 bases from J, the junction contained 6 bases not matched to a gene. CDR3 protein: CSARRLAGMDEQFF. The CDR3 DNA reads as TGCAGTGCTAGGAGACTAGCGGGAATGGATGAGCAGTTCTTC.

The sample holds many counts of this clonotype. The chain couples TRBV5-1 to TRBJ1-2, with D unresolved. CDR1 is SGHRS and CDR2 is YFSETQ in the germline V gene. Trimming pared 2 bases from V and 2 bases from J, leaving 10 bases between. The CDR3 covers 14 residues. The CDR3 sequence is CASSFDGNNYGYTF. CDR3 DNA sequence: TGCGCCAGCAGCTTTGACGGTAACAACTATGGCTACACCTTC.

This clonotype appeared many times. The chain carries TRBV27 and TRBJ2-7; D possibly corresponds to TRBD1 (6 bases). The CDR3 is 11 residues long. Germline V lookup: CDR1 MNHEY, CDR2 SMNVEV (reference sequence). Trimming removed 6 bases at V and 6 bases at J, with 9 bases between. The CDR3 bases are TGTGCCAGCAGGACAGGCTCCGAGCAGTACTTC. Residues: CASRTGSEQYF.

This clonotype occurred many times. This rearrangement joins TRBV6-5 to TRBJ2-7; 7 bases are a match to TRBD2. The CDR3 runs 14 residues. Germline CDR1 reads MNHEY; CDR2 reads SVGAGI. After removal of 2 bases from V and 2 bases from J, the junction contained 3 bases not matched to a gene. The CDR3 loop reads CASSYSGITYEQYF. CDR3 DNA sequence: TGTGCCAGCAGTTACAGCGGGATCACCTACGAGCAGTACTTC.

This clonotype was counted at least ten times. For the CDR3, the DNA is TGTGCCAGCAGCCAACGAGGGTCCAGCTCCTACAATGAGCAGTTCTTC. Amino acid sequence: CASSQRGSSSYNEQFF. This chain connects TRBV14 to TRBJ2-1; possible D gene TRBD2, 5 bases. Germline V gene data show CDR1 as SGHDN and CDR2 as FVKESK. Trimming removed 2 bases at V and 0 bases at J, with 11 bases between. The CDR3 covers 16 residues.

There are many counts of this clonotype. Germline is not matched at one junction end, which may reflect a read error. The chain uses TRBV19 and TRBJ2-7; 7 bases are a match to TRBD1. The CDR3 is made up of 14 amino acids. In germline, CDR1 is LNHDA, CDR2 SQIVND (reference sequence). CDR3 sequence (DNA): TGTGCCAGCAGTATCACAGGGGTTCTCCACGAGCAGTACTTC. It specifies CASSITGVLHEQYF.

CDR3 region: CASSLDSYSPLHF. The CDR3 DNA is TGTGCCAGCAGCCTGGACAGTTATTCACCCCTCCACTTT. The chain carries TRBV2 and TRBJ1-6; D might be TRBD1 (6 bases). This CDR3 has 13 amino acids. Germline V CDR1 and CDR2: SNHLY, FYNNEI. V gave up 6 bases and J gave up 8 bases, with 11 bases separating them.

This clonotype appeared many times. In DNA, the CDR3 is TGTGCCAGCAGCTCATACCGACAGGGGAATTCACCCCTCCACTTT. Its translation: CASSSYRQGNSPLHF. The chain couples TRBV7-2 to TRBJ1-6, with 8 nucleotides matching TRBD1. This CDR3 contains 15 residues. V shed 4 bases and J 7 bases; nucleotides not matched to a gene: 6. The germline CDR1 and CDR2 sequences are SGHTA and FQGNSA.

This clonotype appeared many times. CDR3 amino acids: CASSPLRGENGYTF. The CDR3 nucleotides read TGTGCCAGCTCACCTCTTCGGGGCGAGAATGGCTACACCTTC. J is TRBJ1-2 and V is TRBV18; TRBD1 is a possible D gene (5 bases). Trimming took 3 bases from V and 6 from J, leaving 14 bases between them. The germline gives CDR1 KGHSH, CDR2 LQKENI. The CDR3 extends over 14 amino acids. Looking up the rest from reference TRBV18 and TRBJ1-2 gives the full variable domain: NAGVMQNPRHLVRRRGQEARLRCSPMKGHSHVYWYRQLPEEGLKFMVYLQKENIIDESGMPKERFSAEFPKEGPSILRIQQVVRGDSAAYFCASSPLRGENGYTFGSGTRLTVV.

This clonotype occurred many times. This chain uses TRBV28 with TRBJ2-3, with 7 positions matching TRBD2. The ends lost 6 bases at V and 3 bases at J; junction bases unmatched: 9. Germline lookup yields CDR1 MDHEN and CDR2 SYDVKM. This CDR3 region has 15 residues. The CDR3 is CASSDVGRETDTQYF. Here the CDR3 DNA reads TGTGCCAGCAGCGACGTGGGGCGGGAGACAGATACGCAGTATTTT.

This clonotype was detected many times. V gene TRBV20-1 combines with J gene TRBJ2-3; 7 nucleotides align to TRBD1. The CDR3 extends over 15 amino acids. V shed 1 base, J shed 9 bases, and the junction held 13 bases outside the gene matches. The V gene's germline CDR1 is DFQATT and CDR2 SNEGSKA (reference sequence). The CDR3 nucleotides read TGCAGTGCTAGAGTAGGGGGCGGCCTAGTAAGGACGCAGTATTTT. Residues: CSARVGGGLVRTQYF.

This clonotype has a handful of counts. A much larger clone is a single base away; this may be a read error. This chain joins TRBV15 and TRBJ1-5; D is unresolved. The CDR3 covers 17 residues. V shed 1 base and J shed 5 bases, with 18 bases lying between them. The germline V gene encodes CDR1 LNHNV and CDR2 YYDKDF (reference sequence). In nucleotides, the CDR3 is TGTGCCACCAGCAGAGTCCTCGGAGGAAAGGGCTATCAGCCCCAGCATTTT. Protein sequence: CATSRVLGGKGYQPQHF.

This clonotype has just a few counts. A much bigger clone sits one base away, suggesting this may be a read error. The chain combines TRBV4-1 with TRBJ2-1, with TRBD2 matching 9 bases. This CDR3 is built from 12 residues. In germline, CDR1 is MGHRA, CDR2 YSYEKL. The CDR3 DNA reads as TGCGACGCCGGGACTAGCTTCAATGAGCAGTTCTTC. Translation gives CDAGTSFNEQFF.

This clonotype was detected ten times or more. The chain joins TRBV6-5 to TRBJ1-4; 10 bases are a match to TRBD1. CDR1 and CDR2 from the germline V gene are MNHEY and SVGAGI. CDR3 length equals 16 residues. V gave up 5 bases and J gave up 8 bases; unmatched junction bases: 11. The CDR3 loop reads CASSPWGGQGWEKLFF. DNA for the CDR3: TGTGCCAGCAGTCCCTGGGGGGGACAGGGGTGGGAAAAACTGTTTTTT.

Ten or more counts support this clonotype. The CDR3 nucleotides are TGTGCCAGCAGCTTACAGCACACCGGGGAGCTGTTTTTT. It translates to CASSLQHTGELFF. The chain uses TRBV7-8 and TRBJ2-2; D gene uncertain. The CDR3 totals 13 residues. V dropped 2 bases and J dropped 3 bases, with 4 bases sitting between them. The V gene's germline CDR1 is SGHVS and CDR2 FQNEAQ.

This clonotype has ten or more counts. This sequence joins TRBV7-2 and TRBJ2-5, with 10 bases matching TRBD2. The CDR3 totals 16 residues. V trimming: 6 bases; J trimming: 3 bases; junction bases outside the gene matches: 10. The germline gives CDR1 SGHTA, CDR2 FQGNSA. CDR3 region: CASSPLAGGLKETQYF. CDR3 coding DNA: TGTGCCAGCAGTCCATTAGCGGGGGGCCTAAAAGAGACCCAGTACTTC.

This chain connects TRBV18 to TRBJ2-7; D not resolved. The CDR3 is 13 residues long. Germline V lookup: CDR1 KGHSH, CDR2 LQKENI. V was shortened by 4 bases and J by 6 bases, with 13 bases between the two germline ends. The DNA of the CDR3 is TGTGCCAGCTCACTAGTTTCGGGCCTCGAGCAGTACTTC. It encodes CASSLVSGLEQYF. Full variable domain (missing parts from reference TRBV18 and TRBJ2-7): NAGVMQNPRHLVRRRGQEARLRCSPMKGHSHVYWYRQLPEEGLKFMVYLQKENIIDESGMPKERFSAEFPKEGPSILRIQQVVRGDSAAYFCASSLVSGLEQYFGPGTRLTVT.

This clonotype was detected many times. The chain links TRBV29-1 to TRBJ1-1, with 8 bases that match TRBD1. CDR1 is SQVTM, CDR2 ANQGSEA, per germline. The CDR3 sequence is 13 residues long. Trimming removed 7 bases from V and 1 base from J; junction bases left unmatched: 5. Written as DNA, the CDR3 is TGCAGCGCTCGGACAGGGAGGAACACTGAAGCTTTCTTT. It translates to CSARTGRNTEAFF.

In its sample, this clonotype was seen a few times. A much larger clonotype is one base distant, so this may be a read error. The rearrangement links TRBV6-1 to TRBJ2-5; no reliable D call. Germline values: CDR1 MNHNS, CDR2 SASEGT. The CDR3 length is 13 residues. The DNA of the CDR3 is TGTGCCAGCAGTGATCGCCCACATGAGAACCAGTACTTC. It translates to CASSDRPHENQYF.

The table lists this clonotype with many counts. This chain links TRBV15 with TRBJ1-2; D may be TRBD1 (5 bases). The germline V gene has CDR1 LNHNV and CDR2 YYDKDF (reference sequence). With 0 bases removed from V and 8 bases from J, the gap between germline ends came to 19 bases. The CDR3 is 16 residues long. CDR3 in amino acids: CATSRDYGDEKGGYTF. The CDR3, as DNA: TGTGCCACCAGCAGAGATTACGGGGACGAGAAGGGGGGCTACACCTTC.

This clonotype was counted at least ten times. This chain uses TRBV7-9 with TRBJ2-1; 7 positions agree with TRBD2. From germline, CDR1 is SEHNR and CDR2 FQNEAQ (reference sequence). The junction had 15 bases not matched to a gene; V was cut back by 5 bases and J by 14 bases. This CDR3 comprises 14 residues. The CDR3 DNA follows: TGTGCCAGCAGCCCTCCTGGGGCGGGGGAGGTGAAGTTCTTC. It translates to CASSPPGAGEVKFF.

This clonotype was detected many times. This sequence joins TRBV28 and TRBJ2-1; D remains ambiguous. CDR1 and CDR2 from the germline V gene are MDHEN and SYDVKM. V dropped 6 bases and J dropped 5 bases, with 14 bases sitting between them. This CDR3 contains 14 residues. The CDR3 reads CASRPALDHNEQFF. Here the CDR3 DNA reads TGTGCCAGCAGGCCAGCGCTCGACCACAATGAGCAGTTCTTC.

This clonotype came up many times. This CDR3 reads CASREGDQPQHF. CDR3 nucleotides: TGTGCCAGCAGGGAAGGGGATCAGCCCCAGCATTTT. The chain is built from TRBV6-5 and TRBJ1-5, with D maybe TRBD1 (5 bases). Germline CDR1 is MNHEY and CDR2 is SVGAGI. The ends were cut back, 6 bases at V and 5 bases at J, with 8 bases in the middle. The CDR3 is 12 residues long.

At least ten counts were recorded for this clonotype. The chain couples TRBV6-2 or TRBV6-3 to TRBJ1-2; possible D gene TRBD1, 6 bases. The CDR3 contains 14 residues. Germline V gene data show CDR1 as MNHEY and CDR2 as SVGEGT. The V and J ends lost 5 bases and 7 bases respectively, with 17 bases between them. This CDR3 is CASSPVGGRSGYTF. In DNA, the CDR3 is TGTGCCAGCAGTCCGGTCGGGGGGCGTTCTGGCTACACCTTC.

This clonotype came up a few times. The genes are TRBV6-6 and TRBJ2-3, with 8 bases aligning to TRBD2. The CDR3 contains 14 residues. After removal of 7 bases from V and 2 bases from J, the junction contained 5 bases not matched to a gene. Germline V CDR1 and CDR2: MNHNY, SVGAGI (reference sequence). The CDR3, as DNA: TGTGCCAGCACCCCGGGGGGGGTCACAGATACGCAGTATTTT. Its protein is CASTPGGVTDTQYF.

V and J are TRBV20-1 and TRBJ2-2; D gene uncertain. V was trimmed by 3 bases and J by 1 base, leaving 6 bases between them. The germline V gene encodes CDR1 DFQATT and CDR2 SNEGSKA (reference sequence). The CDR3 is 13 amino acids. The CDR3 DNA is TGCAGTGCTAGCACGGGGAACACCGGGGAGCTGTTTTTT. This codes for CSASTGNTGELFF.

This clonotype has just a few counts. The rearrangement links TRBV20-1 to TRBJ2-5, with D possibly matching TRBD1 (5 bases). CDR3 length: 13 residues. Trimming cost V 3 bases and J 4 bases, with 12 bases left between them. Germline V lookup: CDR1 DFQATT, CDR2 SNEGSKA (reference sequence). CDR3 in amino acids: CSASRVFGETQYF. CDR3 bases: TGCAGTGCTAGCAGGGTTTTTGGAGAGACCCAGTACTTC.

This clonotype was observed many times. This sequence joins TRBV7-2 and TRBJ1-1, with a possible D match to TRBD1 (5 bases). Germline V gene sequence: CDR1 SGHTA, CDR2 FQGNSA. The ends were cut back, 1 base at V and 10 bases at J, with 10 bases in the middle. The CDR3 is 12 amino acids. The CDR3 protein is CASSLEGRRAFF. The DNA of the CDR3 is TGTGCCAGCAGCTTAGAGGGACGGAGAGCTTTCTTT.